The 29 T cell receptor beta chains given below trace back to one sample, sequenced in a study of T cells in women clearing cervical HPV infection. Sequenced by immunoSEQ multiplex PCR; TCRdb stores in-frame clones only, minus some. The sample holds tens of thousands of clones. Sequenced sample: blood buffy coat. All receptors come from a woman between 18 and 75 years old with a cervical HPV16 infection that either progressed to CIN3+ or cleared (not recorded which).

As concerns this clone: The CDR3 end falls 3 residues outside the read, so it is completed with the germline J gene. V is TRBV5-1 and J is TRBJ2-3; D is perhaps TRBD1 (5 bases). Trimming pared 7 bases from V and 6 bases from J, leaving 12 bases between. CDR3 length: 12 residues. Germline-derived CDR1 and CDR2 are SGHRS and YFSETQ. CDR3 amino acids: CASGAPWDTQYF. The CDR3 DNA, read in part, is TGCGCCAGCGGGGCCCCCTGGGATACG. The full variable domain, in which reference TRBV5-1 and TRBJ2-3 provide the parts outside the CDR3, is KAGVTQTPRYLIKTRGQQVTLSCSPISGHRSVSWYQQTPGQGLQFLFEYFSETQRNKGNFPGRFSGRQFSNSRSEMNVSTLELGDSALYLCASGAPWDTQYFGPGTRLTVL.

For this clone: Coverage ceases 3 residues before the CDR3 finishes, and the germline J gene fills in the end. The chain has TRBV30 and TRBJ2-7; tentative D call: TRBD1 (5 bases). CDR1 is GTSNPN, CDR2 SVGIG, per germline (reference sequence). Trimming left V 4 bases short and J 0 bases short, with 16 bases between. The CDR3 totals 15 residues. Incomplete CDR3 DNA: TGTGCCTGGACTGTTAGACAGAAGAGCTCCTACGAG. Protein sequence: CAWTVRQKSSYE. The whole CDR3 protein is CAWTVRQKSSYEQYF.

Worth noting for this clone: The read finishes 3 residues shy of the CDR3 end, and the germline J gene is used to complete it. The chain recombines TRBV5-8 with TRBJ2-7; no firm D call. The CDR3 consists of 15 residues. V lost 0 bases and J 0 bases, leaving 10 bases between the germline ends. Per germline, CDR1 SGHTS and CDR2 YDEGEE. This chain's CDR3 is CASSLGQYASYEQYF. The CDR3 bases that were read are TGTGCCAGCAGCTTGGGACAATATGCCTCCTACGAG.

About this clone itself: Coverage ceases 3 residues before the CDR3 finishes, and the germline J gene fills in the end. The V and J genes are TRBV5-1 and TRBJ2-7; D gene uncertain. Looked up from germline, CDR1 is SGHRS and CDR2 is YFSETQ. V was shortened by 2 bases and J by 5 bases, with 17 bases between the two germline ends. The CDR3 runs to 15 residues. The CDR3 reads CASSLLSQVLHEQYF. CDR3 bases read: TGCGCCAGCAGCTTACTCTCCCAGGTCCTCCACGAG. Filled out from reference TRBV5-1 and TRBJ2-7, the complete variable domain reads KAGVTQTPRYLIKTRGQQVTLSCSPISGHRSVSWYQQTPGQGLQFLFEYFSETQRNKGNFPGRFSGRQFSNSRSEMNVSTLELGDSALYLCASSLLSQVLHEQYFGPGTRLTVT.

By frequency, this clone registers medium-sized. The read ends 3 residues before the CDR3 terminus; that terminus is restored from the germline J gene. V gene TRBV18 combines with J gene TRBJ2-1, with D tentatively TRBD1 (7 bases). This CDR3 is 16 amino acids long. Germline-derived CDR1 and CDR2 are KGHSH and LQKENI. Trimming shortened V by 3 bases and J by 2 bases, and 14 bases separated the two germline ends. CDR3 sequence: CASSPYQGGTYNEQFF. CDR3 bases read: TGTGCCAGCTCACCGTACCAGGGGGGAACCTACAATGAG. The whole variable domain, remainder taken from reference TRBV18 and TRBJ2-1, is NAGVMQNPRHLVRRRGQEARLRCSPMKGHSHVYWYRQLPEEGLKFMVYLQKENIIDESGMPKERFSAEFPKEGPSILRIQQVVRGDSAAYFCASSPYQGGTYNEQFFGPGTRLTVL.

With respect to this clone: The read comes to an end 3 residues before the CDR3 does, leaving the germline J gene to fill in the end. The chain uses TRBV7-9 and TRBJ2-7; 10 nucleotides align to TRBD2. This CDR3 is 14 amino acids long. The trim removed 1 base at V and 6 bases at J, leaving 3 bases unmatched. CDR1 and CDR2 (germline): SEHNR, FQNEAQ (reference sequence). The CDR3 DNA, read in part, is TGTGCCAGCAGCTTAGTCCTAGCGGGGGTCGAG. Its protein is CASSLVLAGVE. The complete CDR3 protein is CASSLVLAGVEQYF.

Comment on this clone: The read is 3 residues too short to cover the CDR3 end, so that end is filled in from the germline J gene. This rearrangement joins TRBV11-2 to TRBJ2-7; 10 bases align to TRBD2. Germline V gives CDR1 SGHAT, CDR2 FQNNGV. The CDR3 totals 15 residues. The junction had 8 bases not matched to a gene; V was cut back by 3 bases and J by 6 bases. The covered CDR3 bases are TGTGCCAGCAGCTTTCAGAGCGGGGGGGCAGGCGAG. Encoded protein: CASSFQSGGAGE. The whole CDR3 reads CASSFQSGGAGEQYF.

Turning to this clone: The read finishes 3 residues shy of the CDR3 end, and the germline J gene is used to complete it. This chain connects TRBV7-3 to TRBJ2-5, with D possibly being TRBD2 (6 bases). The germline gives CDR1 SGHTA, CDR2 FQGTGA. V lost 5 bases to trimming and J lost 5 bases, with 9 bases between them. This CDR3 region has 12 residues. CDR3 DNA (partial): TGTGCCAGCAGCCCGGAGGGGGAGACC. Translating it yields CASSPEGET. The whole CDR3 is CASSPEGETQYF.

As concerns this clone: The read halts 3 residues ahead of the CDR3 end, with the missing end drawn from the germline J gene. V gene TRBV6-2 or TRBV6-3 combines with J gene TRBJ2-2; unclear D gene. Germline CDR1 reads MNHEY; CDR2 reads SVGEGT. Trimming stripped 0 bases from V and 1 base from J, with 3 bases between. This CDR3 contains 14 residues. CDR3 loop: CASSYSQNTGELFF. The CDR3 DNA, read in part, is TGTGCCAGCAGTTACTCTCAGAACACCGGGGAG.

As concerns this clone: The read ends 3 residues shy of where the CDR3 ends; the end is completed using the germline J gene. The gene calls are TRBV7-6 and TRBJ2-3; the D is unclear. This CDR3 has 13 residues. V lost 0 bases and J 8 bases, leaving 9 bases between the germline ends. The germline V gene has CDR1 SGHVS and CDR2 FNYEAQ. CDR3 protein: CASSLAQKSTQYF. The DNA read from the CDR3 is TGTGCCAGCAGCTTAGCGCAGAAGTCTACG.

In regard to this clone: The observed sequence ends 3 residues before the CDR3 terminus, with the missing tail filled in from the germline J gene. The chain recombines TRBV20-1 with TRBJ2-5; 9 positions agree with TRBD2. Per the germline V gene, CDR1 is DFQATT and CDR2 is SNEGSKA (reference sequence). The CDR3 extends over 18 amino acids. Trimming took 0 bases from V and 5 from J; bases not matched to a gene: 16. CDR3 sequence reads: CSARDQAGGRGGPETQYF. The CDR3 bases that were read are TGCAGTGCTAGAGACCAAGCAGGTGGGCGGGGGGGCCCGGAGACC.

Remarks on this clone: The sequenced fragment ends 3 residues before the CDR3 boundary, so the rest is inferred from the germline J gene. V gene TRBV5-5 combines with J gene TRBJ1-1; a possible D gene is TRBD1 (5 bases). Germline assignment: CDR1 SGHKS and CDR2 YYEKEE (reference sequence). The germline V and J ends were trimmed by 5 bases and 0 bases, with 11 bases remaining between them. This CDR3 contains 14 residues. CDR3: CASRTVVLNTEAFF. The part of the CDR3 DNA that was read is TGTGCCAGCAGGACAGTTGTCTTGAACACTGAA.

On this clone: The read ends 3 residues early relative to the CDR3; the germline J gene fills the gap. The chain has TRBV6-2 or TRBV6-3 and TRBJ2-3; TRBD2 aligns across 13 bases. Germline V gene lookup returns CDR1 MNHEY and CDR2 SVGEGT. The CDR3 length is 14 residues. CDR3 DNA, as far as it was read: TGTGCCAGCAGAACTAGCGGGGGGGGTGATGCG. Translating gives CASRTSGGGDA. The entire CDR3 sequence reads CASRTSGGGDAQYF.

Turning to this clone: The read ends 3 residues shy of where the CDR3 ends; the end is completed using the germline J gene. The V gene is TRBV29-1, the J gene TRBJ1-4; the D is unclear. V dropped 4 bases and J dropped 0 bases, with 12 bases sitting between them. The germline gives CDR1 SQVTM, CDR2 ANQGSEA. The CDR3 has 15 residues. CDR3 amino acids: CSVGPGFATNEKLFF. Partial CDR3 DNA: TGCAGCGTTGGGCCGGGGTTTGCAACTAATGAAAAA.

Concerning this clone: The CDR3 is cut off 3 residues early in the read; its end comes from the germline J gene. The gene calls are TRBV4-2 and TRBJ1-2, with D unresolved. Trimming left V 0 bases short and J 6 bases short, with 14 bases between. Germline-derived CDR1 and CDR2 are LGHNA and YNFKEQ. CDR3 length equals 15 residues. CDR3 DNA, as far as it was read: TGTGCCAGCAGCCAAGAAGATACGGTTTTAAATGGC. This codes for CASSQEDTVLNG. The whole CDR3 is CASSQEDTVLNGYTF.

In regard to this clone: The read finishes 3 residues shy of the CDR3 end, and the germline J gene is used to complete it. The V gene is TRBV5-1, the J gene TRBJ2-7, with D maybe TRBD2 (5 bases). V lost 4 bases and J 5 bases, leaving 10 bases between the germline ends. The CDR3 contains 12 residues. From germline, CDR1 is SGHRS and CDR2 YFSETQ. Partial CDR3 DNA: TGCGCCAGCAGCGTGGACGGGGACGAG. The encoded protein is CASSVDGDE. The entire CDR3 protein reads CASSVDGDEQYF.

On this clone itself: The read terminates 3 residues ahead of where the CDR3 ends, so the germline J gene completes it. The V and J genes are TRBV12-3 or TRBV12-4 and TRBJ1-3, with no clear D. The V and J ends lost 7 bases and 4 bases respectively, with 5 bases between them. CDR3 length: 11 amino acids. The part of the CDR3 DNA that was read is TGTGCCAGCACCCCGGGAAACACC. It translates to CASTPGNT. The whole CDR3 sequence reads CASTPGNTIYF.

With regard to this clone: Coverage ceases 3 residues before the CDR3 finishes, and the germline J gene fills in the end. The chain uses TRBV2 and TRBJ2-1, with D possibly matching TRBD1 (6 bases). Germline assignment: CDR1 SNHLY and CDR2 FYNNEI. This CDR3 region has 15 residues. V lost 2 bases, J lost 0 bases, and 8 bases lay in between. The chain's CDR3 is CASSEQGFSYNEQFF. Incomplete CDR3 DNA: TGTGCCAGCAGTGAACAGGGGTTCTCCTACAATGAG.

Points on this clone: The read ends 3 residues shy of where the CDR3 ends; the end is completed using the germline J gene. J is TRBJ1-2 and V is TRBV7-3; D unclear. V lost 2 bases to trimming and J lost 0 bases, with 13 bases between them. Germline values: CDR1 SGHTA, CDR2 FQGTGA. The CDR3 is 16 residues long. The CDR3 is CASSLDPGIANYGYTF. Incomplete CDR3 DNA: TGTGCCAGCAGCTTAGATCCGGGGATAGCTAACTATGGC.

About this clone: The read stops 3 residues short of the end of the CDR3; the missing end is completed from the germline J gene. The rearrangement uses TRBV5-5 and TRBJ2-5, with a weak D call TRBD1 (6 bases). The CDR3 is made up of 15 amino acids. Germline-derived CDR1 and CDR2 are SGHKS and YYEKEE (reference sequence). V lost 1 base and J lost 1, with 11 bases in between. CDR3 DNA (partial): TGTGCCAGCAGCTTGACAGGGTATTCCCAAGAGACC. Amino acids: CASSLTGYSQET. The full CDR3 protein reads CASSLTGYSQETQYF.

With regard to this clone: The read halts 3 residues ahead of the CDR3 end, with the missing end drawn from the germline J gene. The chain recombines TRBV7-3 with TRBJ2-1, with TRBD2 matching 10 bases. The CDR3 is made up of 18 amino acids. Germline CDR1 reads SGHTA; CDR2 reads FQGTGA. V shed 3 bases, J shed 8 bases, and the junction held 16 bases outside the gene matches. CDR3 loop: CASSFDTPRPSGGDEQFF. The CDR3 DNA, read in part, is TGTGCCAGCAGCTTCGACACCCCTAGGCCTAGCGGGGGCGATGAG.

On this clone: The read halts 3 residues ahead of the CDR3 end, with the missing end drawn from the germline J gene. The rearrangement links TRBV5-4 to TRBJ2-3; 9 nucleotides agree with TRBD1. The ends lost 5 bases at V and 4 bases at J; junction bases unmatched: 2. Germline V gene data show CDR1 as SGHNT and CDR2 as YYREEE (reference sequence). The CDR3 runs 13 residues. CDR3 amino acids: CASRGQGADTQYF. Partial CDR3 DNA: TGTGCCAGCAGGGGACAGGGCGCAGATACG.

For this clone: The read comes to an end 3 residues before the CDR3 does, leaving the germline J gene to fill in the end. V and J are TRBV27 and TRBJ1-2, with 9 bases fitting TRBD1. The CDR3 totals 13 residues. The germline V gene has CDR1 MNHEY and CDR2 SMNVEV (reference sequence). The trim removed 6 bases at V and 7 bases at J, leaving 6 bases unmatched. The part of the CDR3 DNA that was read is TGTGCCAGCAGAACAGGGGGCGTGGGTGGC. Translating it yields CASRTGGVGG. The CDR3 in full is CASRTGGVGGYTF.

Comments on this clone: The read halts 3 residues ahead of the CDR3 end, with the missing end drawn from the germline J gene. The chain uses TRBV20-1 and TRBJ2-7; 7 positions match TRBD1. V dropped 3 bases and J dropped 3; count of bases not matched to a gene: 2. The CDR3 spans 12 residues. In germline, CDR1 is DFQATT, CDR2 SNEGSKA (reference sequence). The DNA read from the CDR3 is TGCAGTGCTAGGGGGGACAGCTACGAG. It specifies CSARGDSYE. The complete CDR3 protein is CSARGDSYEQYF.

As for this clone: The read falls 3 residues short of the CDR3 end, and the missing part is taken from the germline J gene. This chain uses TRBV20-1 with TRBJ2-1, with 10 positions matching TRBD1. The CDR3 consists of 17 residues. V lost 4 bases, J lost 7 bases, and 16 bases stayed unmatched. Germline V gene data show CDR1 as DFQATT and CDR2 as SNEGSKA (reference sequence). The part of the CDR3 DNA that was read is TGCAGTGCTACTCAACGGGGGGGGACAGGGGATTTGAATGAG. It codes for CSATQRGGTGDLNE. In full, the CDR3 reads CSATQRGGTGDLNEQFF.

On this clone itself: The DNA ends 3 residues before the CDR3 does, and the rest of the CDR3 is filled in from the germline J gene. This chain uses TRBV20-1 with TRBJ2-2, with 13 nucleotides matching TRBD2. CDR1 is DFQATT, CDR2 SNEGSKA, per germline (reference sequence). V gave up 5 bases and J gave up 0 bases; unmatched junction bases: 12. The CDR3 runs 19 residues. CDR3 region: CSAHATSGGPNTNTGELFF. CDR3 bases read: TGCAGTGCTCATGCGACTAGCGGGGGGCCTAATACGAACACCGGGGAG.

Comment on this clone: The DNA ends 3 residues before the CDR3 does, and the rest of the CDR3 is filled in from the germline J gene. This rearrangement joins TRBV20-1 to TRBJ2-1, with 8 bases matching TRBD2. This CDR3 has 14 residues. Germline CDR1 is DFQATT and CDR2 is SNEGSKA (reference sequence). The trim removed 2 bases at V and 8 bases at J, leaving 8 bases unmatched. CDR3 sequence: CSARPGGGLDEQFF. CDR3 bases read: TGCAGTGCTAGACCCGGGGGGGGGCTAGATGAG.

Points on this clone: From the germline J gene comes the end of the CDR3, since the read stops 3 residues before it. J is TRBJ2-7 and V is TRBV7-2, with D possibly being TRBD1 (6 bases). The V and J ends lost 5 bases and 3 bases respectively, with 14 bases between them. This CDR3 comprises 14 residues. CDR1 is SGHTA and CDR2 is FQGNSA in the germline V gene. The CDR3 reads CASSLGQGYYEQYF. CDR3 DNA, as far as it was read: TGTGCCAGCAGCCTCGGGCAGGGGTACTACGAG.

As concerns this clone: The read falls 3 residues short of the CDR3 end, and the missing part is taken from the germline J gene. The chain has TRBV2 and TRBJ2-3; TRBD2 matches at 9 bases. CDR3 size: 16 residues. V trimming: 4 bases; J trimming: 2 bases; junction bases outside the gene matches: 7. Germline V CDR1 and CDR2: SNHLY, FYNNEI. CDR3 DNA, as far as it was read: TGTGCCAGCAGTGCCAACAGCGGGGGGTCCACAGATACG. Translation gives CASSANSGGSTDT. The complete CDR3 reads CASSANSGGSTDTQYF.